The present TCR beta chain was sequenced within a study of T cell clonotyping in hematopoietic cell transplantation. Study-level findings and limits: Few recipient clonotypes overlapped donors; over 95% were de novo at given depth. Graft donor and pretransplant recipient Inverse Simpson Index values predicted broader posttransplant TCR diversity. No sorting was done, leaving CD4 and CD8 contributions mixed.

The CDR3 extends over 15 amino acids. Trimming removed 4 bases from V and 8 bases from J; junction bases left unmatched: 8. Germline V CDR1 and CDR2: SGHRS, YFSETQ. Some clones are missing from TCRdb's copy, which holds only in-frame ones; the method was immunoSEQ multiplex PCR. The sample consists of 3,000 or so clones, 61% of them appearing once. A few counts support this clone. Its target is not known. The sequencing here drew on peripheral blood mononuclear cells, taken 30 days after allogeneic stem cell transplant. The clonotype was recovered from a female patient aged 30 to 40 who had an allogeneic stem cell transplant, so T cells may come from the graft donor. Some clones in this sample may be carry-over from other donors' samples. The rearrangement links TRBV5-1 to TRBJ1-6; 8 bases are a match to TRBD1. The DNA for the CDR3 is TGCGCCAGCAGCAGGGGGACAGGTGGGGATTCACCCCTCCACTTT. It specifies CASSRGTGGDSPLHF.